This note documents a single T cell receptor beta chain sequence. Its antigen is not known. Data came from immunoSEQ multiplex PCR; TCRdb stores just in-frame clones and leaves some out. The sample has tens of thousands of clones; about 61% are singletons. The sample comes from a study of a mutant IDH1 vaccine in newly diagnosed glioma. Study at large: Those enrolled had earlier been treated with radiotherapy, temozolomide, or both, mostly both. Study observations and caveats: The study observed vaccine-induced immune responses in 90% to 95% of patients.

The CDR3 runs 14 residues. Germline V lookup: CDR1 SQVTM, CDR2 ANQGSEA. V was clipped by 1 base and J by 1 base, with 10 bases between them. Time point of the sample: week 47, end of study. Doses of 300 ug of mutant IDH1 20-mer peptide were given with topical imiquimod. Sequences were derived from peripheral blood mononuclear cells (PBMCs), sampled from a glioma patient whose treatment included an IDH1 peptide vaccine. V gene TRBV29-1 combines with J gene TRBJ1-2; D unresolved. This TCR came from a man between 40 and 49 years old with glioma. Some clones in this sample may be carry-over from other donors' samples. CDR3: CSVEGDRINYGYTF. Here the CDR3 DNA reads TGCAGCGTTGAAGGGGATAGGATTAACTATGGCTACACCTTC.